This TCR beta chain was recovered during a study of read filtering for tumor transcriptome and immune sequencing. Study in general: DNase treatment preceded whole-transcriptome library preparation. Findings and caveats of the study: About 81.9% of IR-seq clonotypes had one read, totaling around 3.4% of reads; RNA-seq: approximately 75% and 45%.

Molecular barcoded adaptors covering alpha/delta and beta/gamma chains were used on approximately 440 ng RNA. TCRdb re-called the reads with MiXCR, one entry per CDR3 protein. The repertoire holds approximately 61,000 distinct CDR3 sequences, with approximately 20% as singletons. V lost 5 bases to trimming and J lost 2 bases; unmatched junction nucleotides: 11. Germline CDR1 reads DFQATT; CDR2 reads SNEGSKA (reference sequence). The CDR3 runs 15 residues. This clonotype is medium-sized. Antigen: not known. The sample taken for sequencing was a population of CD138-negative cells sorted from bone marrow. This chain joins TRBV20-1 and TRBJ2-7, with 8 bases fitting TRBD2. The TCR sequence derives from a donor at least 40 years old with multiple myeloma. CDR3 in DNA: TGCAGTGCTCGAGCTACTAGCGGAACAACCTACGAGCAGTACTTC. Translation: CSARATSGTTYEQYF.